Listed here are 29 T cell receptor beta chains from one sample, sequenced in a study of sequential checkpoint blockade in melanoma. Stated treatment: randomized to nivolumab then ipilimumab (arm A) or the reverse (arm B). TCRdb's table, derived via immunoSEQ multiplex PCR, lists solely in-frame clones and lacks some. Among fewer than 10,000 clones listed, roughly nine tenths were seen once. The sequencing used CD8+ T cells sorted from blood (inferred from file names), collected from a patient given nivolumab and ipilimumab in sequence. Receptors were obtained from a human donor with melanoma.

V usage is TRBV29-1 and J usage is TRBJ2-2; possible D gene TRBD1, 7 bases. The germline V gene encodes CDR1 SQVTM and CDR2 ANQGSEA. The ends were cut back, 2 bases at V and 5 bases at J, with 12 bases in the middle. This CDR3 comprises 14 residues. CDR3 residues: CSVETGAGTGELFF. For the CDR3, the DNA is TGCAGCGTTGAAACAGGGGCGGGGACCGGGGAGCTGTTTTTT.

This rearrangement joins TRBV18 to TRBJ1-5; D might be TRBD1 (6 bases). The CDR3 is 15 amino acids. Germline V gene sequence: CDR1 KGHSH, CDR2 LQKENI. The V end was cut by 6 bases, the J end by 2 bases, with 14 bases between. The CDR3 loop reads CASSPGTLGNQPQHF. In DNA, the CDR3 is TGTGCCAGCTCGCCTGGGACACTCGGCAATCAGCCCCAGCATTTT.

The chain uses TRBV9 and TRBJ1-1; 12 nucleotides line up with TRBD1. CDR3 length: 15 residues. J was trimmed by 3 bases and V by 4 bases; bases with no gene match: 4. Germline-derived CDR1 and CDR2 are SGDLS and YYNGEE. CDR3 bases: TGTGCCAGCAGCTCCGGGACAGGGGGCTACACTGAAGCTTTCTTT. Its protein product is CASSSGTGGYTEAFF. The whole variable domain, remainder taken from reference TRBV9 and TRBJ1-1, is DSGVTQTPKHLITATGQRVTLRCSPRSGDLSVYWYQQSLDQGLQFLIQYYNGEERAKGNILERFSAQQFPDLHSELNLSSLELGDSALYFCASSSGTGGYTEAFFGQGTRLTVV.

The V gene is TRBV27, the J gene TRBJ1-5; D is possibly TRBD1 (5 bases). Trimming removed 5 bases at V and 7 bases at J, with 15 bases between. Germline V gene lookup returns CDR1 MNHEY and CDR2 SMNVEV (reference sequence). The CDR3 consists of 14 residues. In DNA, the CDR3 is TGTGCCAGCAGTGGCGACGCGGGGGTACAGCCCCAGCATTTT. This gives the protein CASSGDAGVQPQHF.

The gene calls are TRBV5-1 and TRBJ1-1; D gene ambiguous. Germline CDR1 reads SGHRS; CDR2 reads YFSETQ. The CDR3 is 13 residues long. The germline V and J ends were trimmed by 7 bases and 0 bases, with 10 bases remaining between them. The CDR3 protein is CASGELLNTEAFF. Written as DNA, the CDR3 is TGCGCCAGCGGAGAGCTTTTGAACACTGAAGCTTTCTTT.

The count of this clone is one. The rearrangement links TRBV7-8 to TRBJ1-1; D remains ambiguous. Germline loops: CDR1 SGHVS, CDR2 FQNEAQ. Trimming left V 1 base short and J 0 bases short, with 6 bases between. The CDR3 has 14 residues. CDR3 region: CASSLVRLNTEAFF. For the CDR3, the DNA is TGTGCCAGCAGCTTAGTCAGATTGAACACTGAAGCTTTCTTT.

The V and J genes are TRBV30 and TRBJ1-1; D not resolved. Looked up from germline, CDR1 is GTSNPN and CDR2 is SVGIG (reference sequence). V was clipped by 6 bases and J by 0 bases, with 17 bases between them. This CDR3 has 15 amino acids. DNA of the CDR3: TGTGCCTGCAACCTGGGAGCCAGGATGAACACTGAAGCTTTCTTT. Amino acids: CACNLGARMNTEAFF.

The CDR3 region is CASSVRTSTDTQYF. The CDR3 DNA follows: TGTGCCAGCAGTGTCAGGACTAGCACAGATACGCAGTATTTT. V gene TRBV2 combines with J gene TRBJ2-3, with a possible D match to TRBD2 (5 bases). CDR1 and CDR2 (germline): SNHLY, FYNNEI. The CDR3 spans 14 residues. Trimming pared 4 bases from V and 0 bases from J, leaving 8 bases between.

The table lists this clone with a count of one. The V call is TRBV30, the J call TRBJ1-2; 9 nucleotides align to TRBD1. V lost 8 bases and J lost 2; bases outside the gene matches: 15. The CDR3 totals 16 residues. The germline CDR1 and CDR2 sequences are GTSNPN and SVGIG (reference sequence). The CDR3 here is CANVNIRDRENYGYTF. DNA for the CDR3: TGTGCCAACGTTAACATCCGGGACAGGGAGAACTATGGCTACACCTTC. Based on the CDR3 plus reference TRBV30 and TRBJ1-2, the full variable domain is SQTIHQWPATLVQPVGSPLSLECTVEGTSNPNLYWYRQAAGRGLQLLFYSVGIGQISSEVPQNLSASRPQDRQFILSSKKLLLSDSGFYLCANVNIRDRENYGYTFGSGTRLTVV.

This chain joins TRBV11-2 and TRBJ2-7, with D possibly being TRBD2 (6 bases). Germline CDR1 SGHAT, CDR2 FQNNGV. V was cut by 4 bases and J by 3 bases, with 16 bases left in between. CDR3 size: 15 residues. The CDR3 reads CASSSWGRGGYEQYV. The DNA for the CDR3 is TGTGCCAGCAGCTCCTGGGGTCGGGGAGGCTACGAGCAGTACGTC.

J is TRBJ2-2 and V is TRBV7-9; 7 bases line up with TRBD1. Per the germline V gene, CDR1 is SEHNR and CDR2 is FQNEAQ (reference sequence). Losses at the gene ends were 3 bases for V and 3 bases for J; bases not matched to a gene: 7. This CDR3 has 16 amino acids. CDR3 sequence: CASSFSGTEYTGELFF. As DNA, the CDR3 is TGTGCCAGCAGCTTCTCCGGGACAGAGTACACCGGGGAGCTGTTTTTT. Supplemented by reference TRBV7-9 and TRBJ2-2, the full variable domain reads DTGVSQNPRHKITKRGQNVTFRCDPISEHNRLYWYRQTLGQGPEFLTYFQNEAQLEKSRLLSDRFSAERPKGSFSTLEIQRTEQGDSAMYLCASSFSGTEYTGELFFGEGSRLTVL.

V usage is TRBV19 and J usage is TRBJ1-1, with D possibly being TRBD1 (5 bases). Trimming pared 1 base from V and 1 base from J, leaving 10 bases between. Germline V gives CDR1 LNHDA, CDR2 SQIVND (reference sequence). The CDR3 length is 15 residues. The CDR3 sequence is CASSIAEGANTEAFF. CDR3 DNA sequence: TGTGCCAGTAGTATAGCTGAAGGGGCGAACACTGAAGCTTTCTTT.

The rearrangement uses TRBV19 and TRBJ2-7; 9 nucleotides align to TRBD1. V was pared by 3 bases and J by 5 bases, with 8 bases of the junction left unmatched. Germline V gene sequence: CDR1 LNHDA, CDR2 SQIVND (reference sequence). This CDR3 has 15 amino acids. CDR3 amino acids: CASSIGTGFLNEQYF. CDR3 DNA sequence: TGTGCCAGTAGTATCGGGACAGGGTTTTTGAACGAGCAGTACTTC.

The chain recombines TRBV5-1 with TRBJ1-1, with D unresolved. V gave up 4 bases and J gave up 1 base, with 14 bases separating them. In germline, CDR1 is SGHRS, CDR2 YFSETQ. CDR3 length equals 15 residues. The CDR3 protein is CASSPTPVSNTEAFF. The CDR3 DNA reads TGCGCCAGCAGCCCAACCCCGGTGTCGAACACTGAAGCTTTCTTT. The entire variable domain, with the rest obtained from reference TRBV5-1 and TRBJ1-1, is as follows: KAGVTQTPRYLIKTRGQQVTLSCSPISGHRSVSWYQQTPGQGLQFLFEYFSETQRNKGNFPGRFSGRQFSNSRSEMNVSTLELGDSALYLCASSPTPVSNTEAFFGQGTRLTVV.

J is TRBJ1-5 and V is TRBV27; possibly TRBD1 for D (6 bases). Germline-derived CDR1 and CDR2 are MNHEY and SMNVEV (reference sequence). The CDR3 covers 14 residues. Trimming stripped 6 bases from V and 6 bases from J, with 15 bases between. CDR3 amino acids: CASSLGGGGQPQHF. DNA for the CDR3: TGTGCCAGCAGCCTAGGGGGGGGCGGTCAGCCCCAGCATTTT.

The chain couples TRBV6-6 to TRBJ1-1, with a tentative D call TRBD1 (5 bases). Germline loops: CDR1 MNHNY, CDR2 SVGAGI (reference sequence). V lost 2 bases to trimming and J lost 2 bases, with 6 bases between them. The CDR3 has 13 residues. For the CDR3, the DNA is TGTGCCAGCAGTTACGACAGCAACACTGAAGCTTTCTTT. Translating gives CASSYDSNTEAFF.

This sequence joins TRBV4-2 and TRBJ1-5; 8 bases match TRBD1. This CDR3 is 17 amino acids long. The V gene's germline CDR1 is LGHNA and CDR2 YNFKEQ. After removal of 1 base from V and 0 bases from J, the junction contained 5 bases not matched to a gene. The CDR3 nucleotides are TGTGCCAGCAGCCAAGGGACAGGGACACTTAGCAATCAGCCCCAGCATTTT. Residues: CASSQGTGTLSNQPQHF.

J is TRBJ2-7 and V is TRBV19, with 7 positions matching TRBD2. V lost 1 base, J lost 2 bases, and 5 bases stayed unmatched. This CDR3 has 15 amino acids. Germline-derived CDR1 and CDR2 are LNHDA and SQIVND (reference sequence). The chain's CDR3 is CASSIGWGGTYEQYV. CDR3 bases: TGTGCCAGTAGTATAGGGTGGGGGGGGACCTACGAGCAGTACGTC.

V usage is TRBV11-3 and J usage is TRBJ2-7; perhaps TRBD2 as D (6 bases). Trimming removed 1 base at V and 8 bases at J, with 9 bases between. This CDR3 has 12 amino acids. The V gene's germline CDR1 is SGHNT and CDR2 YENEEA. This CDR3 reads CASSLGGLKQYV. The CDR3 DNA reads TGTGCCAGCAGCTTAGGGGGACTTAAGCAGTACGTC.

The rearrangement links TRBV27 to TRBJ2-7; TRBD1 aligns across 9 bases. The length of the CDR3 is 15 residues. Losses at the gene ends were 3 bases for V and 0 bases for J; bases not matched to a gene: 3. Germline V gene lookup returns CDR1 MNHEY and CDR2 SMNVEV (reference sequence). CDR3 loop: CASSFGTGSSYEQYF. CDR3 nucleotides: TGTGCCAGCAGTTTTGGGACAGGGAGCTCCTACGAGCAGTACTTC.

The gene calls are TRBV6-5 and TRBJ1-5; tentative D call: TRBD1 (6 bases). Per germline, CDR1 MNHEY and CDR2 SVGAGI. The CDR3 has 15 amino acids. V was shortened by 2 bases and J by 0 bases, with 8 bases between the two germline ends. CDR3 in DNA: TGTGCCAGCAGTTACAGCAGGGGTAGCAATCAGCCCCAGCATTTT. It is translated as CASSYSRGSNQPQHF.

CDR3 nucleotides: TGTGCCAGCAGTTACGGGCCCCAATCGGAGCAGTACTTC. This sequence encodes CASSYGPQSEQYF. This chain joins TRBV6-5 and TRBJ2-7; no firm D call. This CDR3 is 13 amino acids long. Trimming pared 2 bases from V and 7 bases from J, leaving 12 bases between. CDR1 is MNHEY and CDR2 is SVGAGI in the germline V gene.

V gene TRBV29-1 combines with J gene TRBJ2-7, with 8 bases aligning to TRBD1. The CDR3 extends over 14 amino acids. V lost 7 bases and J lost 3; bases outside the gene matches: 11. Per germline, CDR1 SQVTM and CDR2 ANQGSEA. The CDR3 region is CSENPGTGNYEQYF. CDR3 bases: TGCAGCGAAAACCCCGGGACAGGAAACTACGAGCAGTACTTC.

This chain links TRBV4-1 with TRBJ1-3; D perhaps matches TRBD1 (5 bases). This CDR3 is 14 amino acids long. CDR1 is MGHRA, CDR2 YSYEKL, per germline. V was pared by 0 bases and J by 4 bases, with 7 bases between. The CDR3 protein is CASSQEGLGNTIYF. In DNA form, the CDR3 reads TGCGCCAGCAGCCAAGAGGGGCTCGGAAACACCATATATTTT.

This sequence joins TRBV27 and TRBJ2-3; D perhaps matches TRBD2 (5 bases). The CDR3 is 14 residues long. The ends were cut back, 2 bases at V and 3 bases at J, with 9 bases in the middle. CDR1 and CDR2 (germline): MNHEY, SMNVEV (reference sequence). The chain's CDR3 is CASSLMSGTDTQYF. CDR3 coding DNA: TGTGCCAGCAGTTTAATGTCGGGGACAGATACGCAGTATTTT.

The V gene is TRBV7-8, the J gene TRBJ2-7, with 13 bases that match TRBD2. Per germline, CDR1 SGHVS and CDR2 FQNEAQ. This CDR3 is 17 amino acids long. The V and J ends lost 4 bases and 0 bases, in that order; junction bases with no gene match: 6. CDR3 region: CASSSGLAGESSYEQYF. The CDR3 nucleotides are TGTGCCAGCAGCTCCGGACTAGCGGGAGAAAGCTCCTACGAGCAGTACTTC.

The chain links TRBV7-9 to TRBJ2-7, with TRBD2 matching 9 bases. CDR1 is SEHNR and CDR2 is FQNEAQ in the germline V gene (reference sequence). The J segment lost 6 bases and the V segment lost 1 base, leaving 7 bases of the junction unmatched. The CDR3 extends over 15 amino acids. This chain's CDR3 is CASSLVGLAPLEQYF. The CDR3 region has the DNA TGTGCCAGCAGCTTAGTCGGACTAGCGCCCCTCGAGCAGTACTTC.

V gene TRBV7-9 combines with J gene TRBJ1-3; 9 bases fit TRBD1. The CDR3 has 12 residues. Germline CDR1 reads SEHNR; CDR2 reads FQNEAQ (reference sequence). The CDR3 nucleotides read TGTGGGACAGGGGTCTCTGGAAACACCATATATTTT. Encoded protein: CGTGVSGNTIYF.

This rearrangement joins TRBV28 to TRBJ1-1; 7 bases agree with TRBD1. This CDR3 region has 15 residues. J gave up 2 bases and V 6 bases, and 9 bases lay outside the gene matches. Germline loops: CDR1 MDHEN, CDR2 SYDVKM. The chain's CDR3 is CASRDSAGGNTEAFF. Here the CDR3 DNA reads TGTGCCAGCAGGGATTCGGCAGGGGGTAACACTGAAGCTTTCTTT.